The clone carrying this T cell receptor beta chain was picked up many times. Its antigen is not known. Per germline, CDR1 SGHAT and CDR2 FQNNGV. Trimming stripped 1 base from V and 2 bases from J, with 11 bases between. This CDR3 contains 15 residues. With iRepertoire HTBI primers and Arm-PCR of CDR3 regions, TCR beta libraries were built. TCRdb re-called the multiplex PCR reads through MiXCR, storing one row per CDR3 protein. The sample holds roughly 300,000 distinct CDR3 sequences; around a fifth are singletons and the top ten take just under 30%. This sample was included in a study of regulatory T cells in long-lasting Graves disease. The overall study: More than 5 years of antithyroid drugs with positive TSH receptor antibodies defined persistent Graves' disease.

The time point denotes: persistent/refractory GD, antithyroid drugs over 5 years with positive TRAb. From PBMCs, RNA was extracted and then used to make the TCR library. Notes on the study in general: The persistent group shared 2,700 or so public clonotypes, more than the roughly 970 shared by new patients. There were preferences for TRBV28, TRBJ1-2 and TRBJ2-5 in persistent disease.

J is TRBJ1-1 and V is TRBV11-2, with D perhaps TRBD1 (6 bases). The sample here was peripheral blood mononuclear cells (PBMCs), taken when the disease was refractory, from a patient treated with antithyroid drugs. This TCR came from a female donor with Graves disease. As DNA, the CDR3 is TGTGCCAGCAGCTTAGCCCCCAGGGGTAACACTGAAGCTTTCTTT. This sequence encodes CASSLAPRGNTEAFF.